Below, one T cell receptor beta chain is given with its context. Its antigen is not identified. This sample is part of a study of monozygotic twins with inflammatory bowel disease. Study-level findings and limits: Whereas healthy co-twins had higher TCRbeta diversity (inverse Simpson), IBD patients had lower diversity.

The germline V gene encodes CDR1 DFQATT and CDR2 SNEGSKA (reference sequence). The CDR3 sequence is 13 residues long. TCRdb re-called the 5' RACE reads; every CDR3 protein appears as one record, without DNA. In all, the sample yields about 150,000 distinct CDR3 sequences. The sample was blood. The origin of this receptor is a human donor with ulcerative colitis or Crohn's disease, or a healthy co-twin of an affected twin (not recorded which). The J gene is TRBJ2-4, the V gene TRBV20-1; without DNA, the TCRdb call of TRBD1 cannot be checked. CDR3 residues: CSASQGTKNIQYF.